These 6 T cell receptor beta chains were sequenced from one sample in a study of type 1 and type 2 diabetes patients. PCR was run on genomic DNA. A primer set of 30 forward and 13 reverse primers amplified the CDR3. MiXCR, applied by TCRdb to the multiplex PCR reads, yields one record per CDR3 protein. The profile shows around 300,000 distinct CDR3 sequences, more than 45% of them singletons. The specimen sequenced was peripheral blood mononuclear cells (PBMCs). The receptor source for this set is a man younger than 35 with type 2 diabetes.

The V gene is TRBV6-4, the J gene TRBJ2-3; possibly TRBD1 for D (6 bases). Per the germline V gene, CDR1 is MRHNA and CDR2 is SNTAGT. CDR3 length equals 14 residues. Trimming left V 3 bases short and J 0 bases short, with 7 bases between. Here the CDR3 DNA reads TGTGCCAGCAGTGAAACAGGGAGCACAGATACGCAGTATTTT. This translates into CASSETGSTDTQYF.

This clonotype was counted a few times. The chain carries TRBV11-2 and TRBJ2-1; D ambiguous. The V gene's germline CDR1 is SGHAT and CDR2 FQNNGV. Trimming shortened V by 5 bases and J by 3 bases, and 11 bases separated the two germline ends. This CDR3 region has 14 residues. This chain's CDR3 is CASSVFGDYNEQFF. For the CDR3, the DNA is TGTGCCAGCAGCGTGTTTGGGGACTACAATGAGCAGTTCTTC.

V gene TRBV7-2 combines with J gene TRBJ2-7, with a weak D call TRBD1 (5 bases). V was trimmed by 6 bases and J by 0 bases, leaving 9 bases between them. Germline loops: CDR1 SGHTA, CDR2 FQGNSA. This CDR3 is 13 amino acids long. As DNA, the CDR3 is TGTGCCAGCAGGAAGGGGCCCTCCTACGAGCAGTACTTC. Its translation: CASRKGPSYEQYF.

This chain links TRBV6-2 or TRBV6-3 with TRBJ2-7; a possible D gene is TRBD2 (6 bases). V dropped 3 bases and J dropped 0 bases, with 18 bases sitting between them. This CDR3 has 17 residues. CDR1 is MNHEY, CDR2 SVGEGT, per germline. CDR3 residues: CASSYSPGTDSSYEQYF. CDR3 DNA: TGTGCCAGCAGTTATTCGCCCGGGACTGATAGCTCCTACGAGCAGTACTTC.

This clonotype was observed a handful of times. The chain carries TRBV19 and TRBJ2-5, with TRBD2 matching 12 bases. The CDR3 has 15 amino acids. The V segment lost 4 bases and the J segment 5 bases; nucleotides outside the gene matches: 5. CDR1 is LNHDA and CDR2 is SQIVND in the germline V gene (reference sequence). In DNA, the CDR3 is TGTGCCAGTAGTAAAGGACTAGCGGGGTGGGAGACCCAGTACTTC. Residues: CASSKGLAGWETQYF.

This clonotype was recorded at least ten times. The V gene is TRBV2, the J gene TRBJ2-6, with TRBD1 matching over 8 bases. V lost 6 bases and J lost 3; bases outside the gene matches: 1. The CDR3 runs to 14 residues. The germline gives CDR1 SNHLY, CDR2 FYNNEI. CDR3 sequence reads: CASRQGGGANVLTF. The CDR3 DNA follows: TGTGCCAGCAGACAGGGGGGTGGGGCCAACGTCCTGACTTTC.